Below, one T cell receptor (beta chain) is given with its context. The antigen is not known. Libraries were prepared by immunoSEQ multiplex PCR; TCRdb keeps only in-frame clonotypes and omits some of them. This table holds around 150,000 clones. The sample belongs to a study of T cell responses to AZD1222 COVID-19 vaccine. V gave up 2 bases and J gave up 6 bases, with 3 bases separating them. The V gene's germline CDR1 is MDHEN and CDR2 SYDVKM. The CDR3 consists of 11 residues. Study outcomes and limitations: There were repertoire samples only from the period after the peak T cell response. The breadth and depth of Spike-specific TCRs increased once two AZD1222 doses had been given. Along spike, vaccine-associated CD4 TCRs were found throughout, with dominance at 160-218 and 743-854. Donors skewed white British and female; clonal diversity was possibly underestimated.

The rearrangement links TRBV28 to TRBJ2-3; D gene unclear. The sequence came from an adult in good health. Sequenced: peripheral blood. The CDR3, as DNA: TGTGCCAGCAGTTTAGCCGATACGCAGTATTTT. Protein product: CASSLADTQYF.